This T cell receptor (beta chain) appears in the sequencing data of a study of shared clonotypes between healthy human individuals. Deep-level settings were used for running the assay. Using immunoSEQ multiplex PCR, the repertoire was profiled, and TCRdb retains in-frame clones only, with some absent. The data show 1,500,000 or so clones, just under 99% seen once. Study outcomes and limitations: A small donor pool kept down the genetic and exposure-history diversity that was represented. For sorted subsets, rarefaction showed incomplete sequencing despite large depth.

On this clone: Its specificity is not known.

The CD4+ fraction was divided into a CD45RA+ naive subset and a CD45RA-negative memory subset. CDR1 and CDR2 (germline): SGHRS, YFSETQ. This CDR3 comprises 13 residues. V lost 5 bases and J 2 bases, leaving 11 bases between the germline ends. The specimen sequenced was naive CD4+ T cells sorted from blood. Subset meaning: CD45RA+ positively selected. This TCR was recovered from a man younger than 45 in good health. J is TRBJ2-7 and V is TRBV5-1; possible D gene TRBD2, 5 bases. CDR3 loop: CASRGTRAYEQYF. The CDR3 bases are TGCGCCAGCAGGGGCACTAGGGCCTACGAGCAGTACTTC.